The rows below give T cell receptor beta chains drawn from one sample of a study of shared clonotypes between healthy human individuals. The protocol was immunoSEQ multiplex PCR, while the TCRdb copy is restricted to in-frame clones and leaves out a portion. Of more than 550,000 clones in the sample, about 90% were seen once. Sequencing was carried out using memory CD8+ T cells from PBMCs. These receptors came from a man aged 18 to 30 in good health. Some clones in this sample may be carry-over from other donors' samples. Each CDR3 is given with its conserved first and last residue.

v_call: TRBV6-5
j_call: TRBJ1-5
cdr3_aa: CASRPDRGGYQPQHF

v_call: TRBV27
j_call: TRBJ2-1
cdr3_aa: CASREGAGGPYNEQFF

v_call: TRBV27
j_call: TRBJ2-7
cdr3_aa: CASSARGNYEQYF

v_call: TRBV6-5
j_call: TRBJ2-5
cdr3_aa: CASSFGRNQETQYF

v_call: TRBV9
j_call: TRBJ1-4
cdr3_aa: CASTPEGSTNEKLFF

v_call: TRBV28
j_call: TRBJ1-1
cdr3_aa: CASRTRGVTEAFF

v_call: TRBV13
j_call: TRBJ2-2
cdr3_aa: CASSPRTSGMTGELFF

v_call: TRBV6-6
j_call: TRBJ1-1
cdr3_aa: CASRRTGVKTNTEAFF

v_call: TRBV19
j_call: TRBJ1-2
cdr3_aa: CASSMRGEYGYTF

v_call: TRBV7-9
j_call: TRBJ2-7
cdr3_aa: CASSQNRDRQYEQYF

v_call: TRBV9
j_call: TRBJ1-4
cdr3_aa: CASSVAGARGEKLFF

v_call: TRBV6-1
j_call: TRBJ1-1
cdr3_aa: CASSEVRGAGMNTEAFF

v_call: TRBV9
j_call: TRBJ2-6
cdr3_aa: CASRGSGANVLTF

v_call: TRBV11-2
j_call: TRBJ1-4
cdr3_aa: CASSPSLGGENEKLFF

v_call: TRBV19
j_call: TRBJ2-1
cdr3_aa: CASSMPGYEQFF

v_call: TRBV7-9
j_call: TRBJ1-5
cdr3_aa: CASSFGQGTPQHF

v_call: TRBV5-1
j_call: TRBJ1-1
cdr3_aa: CASSPWTDNTEAFF

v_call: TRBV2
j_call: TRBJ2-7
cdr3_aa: CASSVVPGTFSYEQYF

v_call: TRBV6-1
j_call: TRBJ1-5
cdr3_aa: CASSDLPGDNQPQHF

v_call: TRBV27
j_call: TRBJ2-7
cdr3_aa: CASSLLAGTYEQYF

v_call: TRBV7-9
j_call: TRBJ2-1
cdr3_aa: CASSPEGRSYNEQFF

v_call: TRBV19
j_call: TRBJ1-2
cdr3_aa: CASNPKQGPNYGYTF

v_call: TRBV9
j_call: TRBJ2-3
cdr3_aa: CASSARDRLTDTQYF